These 22 T cell receptor beta chains share one sample of origin, sequenced in a study of graft-versus-host responses after intestinal transplantation (dated by TCRdb to the early 2020s). Library preparation used the immunoSEQ multiplex PCR assay. TCRdb holds this immuneACCESS table with in-frame rearrangements only. Some clones are missing; in checked studies, unresolved V genes explain under half, and the rest has no known cause. The sample table lists roughly 120,000 clones, around 95% of them with a count of one. Over 2.5% of the sample is in the top ten clones. Interpreted using the paper, the time point label stands for: cells obtained before transplantation from donor or recipient. These receptors have no known antigen. This specimen consisted of unstimulated CD8+ T cells sorted from spleen or lymph node cells, obtained before intestinal transplant. These receptor sequences come from a human donor who received an intestinal transplant.

This chain uses TRBV9 with TRBJ2-1, with D uncertain. Trimming pared 0 bases from V and 8 bases from J, leaving 6 bases between. Germline CDR1 is SGDLS and CDR2 is YYNGEE. The CDR3 is 12 residues long. Here the CDR3 reads CASSVAEHEQFF. In DNA, the CDR3 is TGTGCCAGCAGCGTAGCTGAGCATGAGCAGTTCTTC.

The rearrangement uses TRBV5-3 and TRBJ2-7; a possible D gene is TRBD1 (5 bases). TRBV5-3 is treated as an ORF (open reading frame) with a function not yet certain. The V gene lost 3 bases and the J gene lost 0 bases, with 34 bases spanning the gap. This CDR3 has 22 residues. Here the CDR3 DNA reads TGTGCCAGAAGCTCCCGACCGCAAATAAAAAAGACTGTCGACAGTCTCTCCTACGAGCAGTACTTC. This encodes CARSSRPQIKKTVDSLSYEQYF.

With respect to this clone: This sample includes further DNA sequences coding for the same CDR3. This chain uses TRBV28 with TRBJ2-7, with D perhaps being TRBD1 or TRBD2 (5 bases each). The CDR3 spans 13 residues. Germline CDR1 is MDHEN and CDR2 is SYDVKM. Trimming pared 3 bases from V and 2 bases from J, leaving 8 bases between. The CDR3 DNA reads as TGTGCCAGCAGTTTTCAGGGAGCCTACGAGCAGTACTTC. Translation gives CASSFQGAYEQYF.

The rearrangement joins TRBV4-1 to TRBJ2-7; the match to TRBD1 covers 10 bases. V was clipped by 2 bases and J by 1 base; unmatched bases: 2. CDR1 is MGHRA and CDR2 is YSYEKL in the germline V gene. The CDR3 runs 15 residues. The CDR3 DNA follows: TGCGCCAGCAGCCAACGGACAGGGGGATCCTACGAGCAGTACTTC. This codes for CASSQRTGGSYEQYF.

The chain employs TRBV15 and TRBJ2-7, with 7 bases identical to TRBD2. CDR3 length equals 15 residues. With 5 bases clipped from V and 3 bases from J, the junction kept 10 bases outside the gene matches. Per germline, CDR1 LNHNV and CDR2 YYDKDF (reference sequence). CDR3 nucleotide sequence: TGTGCCACCAGCCCGACCTGGAGGGACTACTACGAGCAGTACTTC. Its protein product is CATSPTWRDYYEQYF. Full variable domain (outside the CDR3, taken from reference TRBV15 and TRBJ2-7): DAMVIQNPRYQVTQFGKPVTLSCSQTLNHNVMYWYQQKSSQAPKLLFHYYDKDFNNEADTPDNFQSRRPNTSFCFLDIRSPGLGDTAMYLCATSPTWRDYYEQYFGPGTRLTVT.

The J gene is TRBJ2-7, the V gene TRBV29-1; 7 bases agree with TRBD2. J was trimmed by 5 bases and V by 3 bases; bases with no gene match: 4. This CDR3 has 12 amino acids. In germline, CDR1 is SQVTM, CDR2 ANQGSEA. In DNA form, the CDR3 reads TGCAGCGTTGAGGAGGGGAGGGACGAGCAGTACTTC. It translates to CSVEEGRDEQYF.

The gene calls are TRBV5-4 and TRBJ2-6; D is unresolved. Germline V gives CDR1 SGHNT, CDR2 YYREEE (reference sequence). The CDR3 has 17 amino acids. Trimming took 2 bases from V and 0 from J, leaving 12 bases between them. The CDR3 sequence is CASSLGSEISGANVLTF. CDR3 DNA: TGTGCCAGCAGCTTAGGATCGGAAATCTCTGGGGCCAACGTCCTGACTTTC. Full variable domain (outside the CDR3, taken from reference TRBV5-4 and TRBJ2-6): ETGVTQSPTHLIKTRGQQVTLRCSSQSGHNTVSWYQQALGQGPQFIFQYYREEENGRGNFPPRFSGLQFPNYSSELNVNALELDDSALYLCASSLGSEISGANVLTFGAGSRLTVL.

The gene calls are TRBV5-1 and TRBJ2-1, with D possibly TRBD1 on 6 matching bases. V was cut by 0 bases and J by 5 bases, with 9 bases left in between. This CDR3 region has 14 residues. Germline loops: CDR1 SGHRS, CDR2 YFSETQ. This CDR3 reads CASSLAYRDNEQFF. The CDR3, as DNA: TGCGCCAGCAGCTTGGCTTACAGGGACAATGAGCAGTTCTTC.

The V call is TRBV15, the J call TRBJ2-1; 13 bases fit TRBD2. CDR1 is LNHNV, CDR2 YYDKDF, per germline (reference sequence). The CDR3 totals 15 residues. Trimming cost V 3 bases and J 9 bases; bases outside gene matches: 5. The CDR3 DNA reads as TGTGCCACCAGCAGGGGGACTAGCGGGAAGGTTGAGCAGTTCTTC. Translation: CATSRGTSGKVEQFF.

The CDR3 nucleotides read TGTGCCAGCTCTGCCGGGACTAGCTTTACGAGCTCCTACGAGCAGTACTTC. Translating it yields CASSAGTSFTSSYEQYF. This rearrangement joins TRBV9 to TRBJ2-7, with 9 bases that match TRBD2. The CDR3 totals 17 residues. Germline V gene lookup returns CDR1 SGDLS and CDR2 YYNGEE. The ends lost 7 bases at V and 0 bases at J; junction bases unmatched: 14.

The chain uses TRBV15 and TRBJ1-5; D not resolved. Germline CDR1 and CDR2: LNHNV and YYDKDF (reference sequence). The V end was cut by 0 bases, the J end by 2 bases, with 8 bases between. CDR3 length: 15 residues. CDR3 coding DNA: TGTGCCACCAGCAGAGATGAGGGTGGCAATCAGCCCCAGCATTTT. Its protein product is CATSRDEGGNQPQHF. Based on the CDR3 plus reference TRBV15 and TRBJ1-5, the full variable domain is DAMVIQNPRYQVTQFGKPVTLSCSQTLNHNVMYWYQQKSSQAPKLLFHYYDKDFNNEADTPDNFQSRRPNTSFCFLDIRSPGLGDTAMYLCATSRDEGGNQPQHFGDGTRLSIL.

V is TRBV27 and J is TRBJ2-7, with TRBD2 as a possible D gene (5 bases). The length of the CDR3 is 14 residues. Germline values: CDR1 MNHEY, CDR2 SMNVEV (reference sequence). Trimming cost V 4 bases and J 4 bases, with 14 bases left between them. CDR3 DNA: TGTGCCAGCAGTTCCGATCAGAGGACTTACGAGCAGTACTTC. It yields the protein CASSSDQRTYEQYF.

V gene TRBV4-1 combines with J gene TRBJ2-2; D is unclear. The CDR3 contains 14 residues. V lost 4 bases and J 1 base, leaving 7 bases between the germline ends. Germline CDR1 MGHRA, CDR2 YSYEKL. The CDR3 spells CASSPNLNTGELFF. The CDR3 DNA follows: TGCGCCAGCAGCCCGAACTTGAACACCGGGGAGCTGTTTTTT.

This chain connects TRBV4-1 to TRBJ1-2; 8 bases match TRBD1. Germline V gives CDR1 MGHRA, CDR2 YSYEKL. This CDR3 has 17 amino acids. V gave up 1 base and J gave up 3 bases; unmatched junction bases: 10. The CDR3 protein is CASSQGLDRARDYGYTF. The CDR3 bases are TGCGCCAGCAGCCAAGGGTTGGACAGGGCGAGGGACTATGGCTACACCTTC.

V is TRBV27 and J is TRBJ2-7; 15 bases agree with TRBD2. Germline V gene sequence: CDR1 MNHEY, CDR2 SMNVEV (reference sequence). V was pared by 5 bases and J by 5 bases, with 7 bases of the junction left unmatched. The CDR3 totals 16 residues. CDR3 in DNA: TGTGCCAGCAGTCTGGGACTAGCGGGAGGTATGAACGAGCAGTACTTC. This gives the protein CASSLGLAGGMNEQYF.

V usage is TRBV5-6 and J usage is TRBJ1-1; unclear D gene. This CDR3 has 14 amino acids. CDR1 SGHDT and CDR2 YYEEEE come from the germline V gene. V shed 4 bases and J shed 1 base, with 11 bases lying between them. As DNA, the CDR3 is TGTGCCAGCAGCCCTTGGCATGGGAACACTGAAGCTTTCTTT. Amino acids: CASSPWHGNTEAFF.

The rearrangement joins TRBV29-1 to TRBJ2-2; 10 bases agree with TRBD1. J was trimmed by 8 bases and V by 0 bases; bases with no gene match: 6. Germline lookup yields CDR1 SQVTM and CDR2 ANQGSEA. CDR3 length: 15 residues. The CDR3 nucleotides are TGCAGCGTTGAAGATACGGGACAGGGGTTGGGGGAGCTGTTTTTT. Its translation is CSVEDTGQGLGELFF.

The chain recombines TRBV4-3 with TRBJ2-3; TRBD2 might be the D (6 bases). V lost 2 bases and J 0 bases, leaving 18 bases between the germline ends. CDR1 and CDR2 from the germline V gene are LGHNA and YSLEER. This CDR3 contains 18 residues. CDR3 DNA: TGCGCCAGCAGCCAACGATGGAGAGTGGGACTGAGCACAGATACGCAGTATTTT. Amino acid sequence: CASSQRWRVGLSTDTQYF.

On this clone: A read error may account for a junction end that differs from germline. Other DNA sequences in this specimen translate into the identical CDR3. DNA for the CDR3: TGCGCCAGCAGCCAAGGAGGGAAGAACACTGAGGCTTTCTTT. This gives the protein CASSQGGKNTEAFF. This chain uses TRBV4-3 with TRBJ1-1; D unresolved. This CDR3 comprises 14 residues. Germline CDR1 is LGHNA and CDR2 is YSLEER.

The chain links TRBV27 to TRBJ2-3; weak D call: TRBD2 (5 bases). Trimming removed 3 bases at V and 3 bases at J, with 13 bases between. This CDR3 is built from 15 residues. CDR1 and CDR2 from the germline V gene are MNHEY and SMNVEV (reference sequence). Here the CDR3 DNA reads TGTGCCAGCAGTTTCGGCCCCCGGGGTACAGATACGCAGTATTTT. Translated: CASSFGPRGTDTQYF.

V is TRBV27 and J is TRBJ2-7; TRBD1 is a possible D gene (6 bases). The V end was cut by 5 bases, the J end by 5 bases, with 16 bases between. The CDR3 is 14 amino acids. CDR1 and CDR2 (germline): MNHEY, SMNVEV (reference sequence). CDR3 region: CASSQQGRDDEQYF. The CDR3 DNA is TGTGCCAGCAGTCAACAGGGCCGGGACGACGAGCAGTACTTC.

This sequence joins TRBV4-2 and TRBJ1-1, with D possibly TRBD1 on 5 matching bases. V was trimmed by 3 bases and J by 7 bases, leaving 12 bases between them. The CDR3 totals 13 residues. Germline assignment: CDR1 LGHNA and CDR2 YNFKEQ. The CDR3 bases are TGTGCCAGCAGCCAGATAGGGACGGGTGAAGCTTTCTTT. Translating gives CASSQIGTGEAFF.